This T cell receptor (beta chain) was obtained from a study of shared clonotypes between healthy human individuals. General observations from the study: In this cohort, only blood was sampled, and tissue repertoires likely differ. In general, naive subsets displayed greater estimated richness than memory subsets did.

Clones were read by immunoSEQ multiplex PCR, and TCRdb kept only the in-frame ones, dropping some. The sample contains about 2 million clones, approximately 95% of which appear only once. On this clone: Its specificity is unknown.

Terminally differentiated effector memory CD45RA+ cells were left out of the naive CD8 fraction, which was CD45RO-negative and positively selected for CCR7. Germline V gene lookup returns CDR1 SEHNR and CDR2 FQNEAQ (reference sequence). The CDR3 contains 17 residues. V shed 5 bases and J shed 4 bases, with 21 bases lying between them. The sequencing input was naive CD8+ T cells sorted from blood. V gene TRBV7-9 combines with J gene TRBJ2-1, with a tentative D call TRBD2 (5 bases). This receptor was obtained from a man between 18 and 29 years old in good health. This chain's CDR3 is CASSPPPTGSGYNEQFF. Written as DNA, the CDR3 is TGTGCCAGCAGCCCCCCTCCCACGGGATCTGGTTACAATGAGCAGTTCTTC.